The 30 T cell receptor beta chains listed next were all sequenced from one sample in a study of T cells in Graves' hyperthyroidism and ophthalmopathy. TCR beta CDR3 regions were amplified from RNA. First-round RT-PCR targeting the TCR CDR3 was performed with the HTBI primer set. TCRdb recomputed calls from the multiplex PCR reads with MiXCR, one row per CDR3 protein. The table lists 450,000 to 700,000 distinct CDR3 sequences, 35% to 55% of them singletons. Material for sequencing was peripheral blood or thyroid tissue (not recorded which). All receptors come from an adult woman with Graves' disease, either hyperthyroidism or ophthalmopathy (not recorded which).

The V gene is TRBV7-9, the J gene TRBJ1-2; D is undetermined. The CDR3 is made up of 14 amino acids. V shed 7 bases and J shed 8 bases, with 20 bases lying between them. In germline, CDR1 is SEHNR, CDR2 FQNEAQ (reference sequence). CDR3 in DNA: TGTGCCAGCACCCCGCCCGAGTCCTCGAACGGCTACACCTTC. Its translation is CASTPPESSNGYTF.

This rearrangement joins TRBV6-5 to TRBJ1-1, with a possible D match to TRBD1 (5 bases). V shed 6 bases and J shed 5 bases, with 16 bases lying between them. The CDR3 contains 14 residues. The germline CDR1 and CDR2 sequences are MNHEY and SVGAGI. CDR3 sequence (DNA): TGTGCCAGCAGCTCCCCGGGGAGGGGAACTGAAGCTTTCTTT. Amino acids: CASSSPGRGTEAFF.

This clonotype was detected ten times or more. V gene TRBV5-1 combines with J gene TRBJ1-3; 8 bases are a match to TRBD1. J lost 4 bases, V lost 4 bases, and 7 bases had no gene match. From germline, CDR1 is SGHRS and CDR2 YFSETQ. The CDR3 totals 15 residues. The CDR3 DNA follows: TGCGCCAGCAGCACAGACAGGGGATCCGGAAACACCATATATTTT. It yields the protein CASSTDRGSGNTIYF.

The J gene is TRBJ2-1, the V gene TRBV7-2; D is unresolved. Germline V CDR1 and CDR2: SGHTA, FQGNSA. Trimming cost V 3 bases and J 6 bases, with 9 bases left between them. There are 13 residues in the CDR3. Written as DNA, the CDR3 is TGTGCCAGCAGCTTTGGGCGAATCAATGAGCAGTTCTTC. Its protein is CASSFGRINEQFF.

The chain joins TRBV7-9 to TRBJ1-2; TRBD1 is a possible D gene (6 bases). Per germline, CDR1 SEHNR and CDR2 FQNEAQ (reference sequence). The ends were cut back, 6 bases at V and 4 bases at J, with 9 bases in the middle. The CDR3 has 12 amino acids. This CDR3 reads CASSVTGYGYTF. The CDR3 DNA reads as TGTGCCAGCAGTGTGACAGGCTATGGCTACACCTTC. The complete variable domain, with remaining parts taken from reference TRBV7-9 and TRBJ1-2, reads DTGVSQNPRHKITKRGQNVTFRCDPISEHNRLYWYRQTLGQGPEFLTYFQNEAQLEKSRLLSDRFSAERPKGSFSTLEIQRTEQGDSAMYLCASSVTGYGYTFGSGTRLTVV.

This clonotype was counted at least ten times. V is TRBV6-5 and J is TRBJ1-2, with a tentative D call TRBD1 (6 bases). Looked up from germline, CDR1 is MNHEY and CDR2 is SVGAGI. The V end lost 5 bases, the J end lost 5 bases, and 12 bases lay between the germline ends. There are 13 residues in the CDR3. CDR3 in DNA: TGTGCCAGCAGTCCGGACAGAAGTTATGGCTACACCTTC. This translates into CASSPDRSYGYTF.

The chain has TRBV27 and TRBJ2-7; D is uncertain. The CDR3 totals 14 residues. The germline V gene has CDR1 MNHEY and CDR2 SMNVEV (reference sequence). V lost 2 bases to trimming and J lost 0 bases, with 8 bases between them. The CDR3 loop reads CASSLRPYSYEQYF. The CDR3, as DNA: TGTGCCAGCAGTTTAAGGCCCTACTCCTACGAGCAGTACTTC.

The rearrangement uses TRBV28 and TRBJ1-2; TRBD1 agrees at 9 bases. Germline loops: CDR1 MDHEN, CDR2 SYDVKM. With V trimmed by 7 bases and J by 4 bases, 10 bases remained unmatched. The CDR3 length is 15 residues. The CDR3, as DNA: TGTGCCAGCACCACCCCGGGACAGGGATCCTATGGCTACACCTTC. Residues: CASTTPGQGSYGYTF.

This clonotype was recorded at least ten times. The rearrangement uses TRBV7-6 and TRBJ1-5; a weak D match, TRBD1 (5 bases). The CDR3 is made up of 16 amino acids. Germline values: CDR1 SGHVS, CDR2 FNYEAQ. V dropped 5 bases and J dropped 1 base, with 15 bases sitting between them. The CDR3 region is CASSRWGPLSNQPQHF. The CDR3 DNA is TGTGCCAGCAGCCGTTGGGGACCCCTGAGCAATCAGCCCCAGCATTTT.

This clonotype was observed many times. The chain couples TRBV7-8 to TRBJ2-2; D not certain. Germline V gene data show CDR1 as SGHVS and CDR2 as FQNEAQ. V was clipped by 1 base and J by 2 bases, with 8 bases between them. The CDR3 totals 15 residues. The DNA of the CDR3 is TGTGCCAGCAGCTTAGGTGGCTACAACACCGGGGAGCTGTTTTTT. Its protein product is CASSLGGYNTGELFF.

The V call is TRBV15, the J call TRBJ1-1, with a tentative D call TRBD1 (5 bases). Trimming cost V 1 base and J 4 bases, with 13 bases left between them. The CDR3 totals 15 residues. Germline-derived CDR1 and CDR2 are LNHNV and YYDKDF (reference sequence). This CDR3 is CATSRGQMGVTEAFF. The CDR3, as DNA: TGTGCCACCAGCAGAGGACAGATGGGGGTCACTGAAGCTTTCTTT.

The chain recombines TRBV10-2 with TRBJ1-5; unclear D gene. Per the germline V gene, CDR1 is WSHSY and CDR2 is SAAADI. V gave up 2 bases and J gave up 1 base, with 9 bases separating them. The CDR3 runs to 15 residues. This CDR3 reads CASSELGGSNQPQHF. The DNA for the CDR3 is TGCGCCAGCAGTGAGCTGGGAGGGAGCAATCAGCCCCAGCATTTT.

The chain joins TRBV7-2 to TRBJ1-5; D not resolved. V was trimmed by 1 base and J by 15 bases, leaving 19 bases between them. The CDR3 spans 14 residues. Germline V gene sequence: CDR1 SGHTA, CDR2 FQGNSA. The chain's CDR3 is CASSLVGSAGLTHF. As DNA, the CDR3 is TGTGCCAGCAGCTTAGTGGGGTCGGCAGGACTTACGCATTTT.

This clonotype was observed many times. The rearrangement joins TRBV6-6 to TRBJ2-7; the match to TRBD2 covers 7 bases. J lost 6 bases, V lost 6 bases, and 14 bases had no gene match. Per germline, CDR1 MNHNY and CDR2 SVGAGI (reference sequence). The CDR3 has 15 amino acids. As DNA, the CDR3 is TGTGCCAGCAGGGGGGGAGGCGGGAGAACAGGCGAGCAGTACTTC. It encodes CASRGGGGRTGEQYF.

This clonotype showed up many times. This sequence joins TRBV28 and TRBJ1-2; D call uncertain. The CDR3 extends over 10 amino acids. Trimming stripped 9 bases from V and 6 bases from J, with 8 bases between. Germline CDR1 MDHEN, CDR2 SYDVKM. The chain's CDR3 is CARADNGYTF. DNA for the CDR3: TGTGCCAGGGCGGATAATGGCTACACCTTC.

This chain's CDR3 is CASSWDYQETQYF. CDR3 sequence (DNA): TGTGCCAGCAGCTGGGACTATCAAGAGACCCAGTACTTC. The gene calls are TRBV7-3 and TRBJ2-5, with TRBD2 matching over 7 bases. The CDR3 is 13 residues long. V was clipped by 4 bases and J by 2 bases; unmatched bases: 1. The germline gives CDR1 SGHTA, CDR2 FQGTGA.

In its sample, this clonotype was seen many times. The chain links TRBV12-3 or TRBV12-4 to TRBJ1-5; D unclear. There are 14 residues in the CDR3. With 7 bases removed from V and 3 bases from J, the gap between germline ends came to 13 bases. Here the CDR3 reads CASTTGPHNQPQHF. The CDR3, as DNA: TGTGCCAGCACCACTGGACCGCACAATCAGCCCCAGCATTTT.

This clonotype has a count of ten or more. The chain is built from TRBV5-1 and TRBJ1-2; D is unclear. This CDR3 is built from 14 residues. Germline V gives CDR1 SGHRS, CDR2 YFSETQ. Trimming left V 1 base short and J 1 base short, with 8 bases between. The CDR3 loop is CASSLTTDNYGYTF. CDR3 coding DNA: TGCGCCAGCAGCTTGACCACGGATAACTATGGCTACACCTTC.

V gene TRBV11-2 combines with J gene TRBJ1-1; D is possibly TRBD1 (6 bases). The V end was cut by 6 bases, the J end by 5 bases, with 16 bases between. Looked up from germline, CDR1 is SGHAT and CDR2 is FQNNGV. The CDR3 is made up of 14 amino acids. CDR3 sequence reads: CASSLGGEFTEAFF. CDR3 bases: TGTGCCAGCAGTCTAGGGGGGGAATTTACTGAAGCTTTCTTT. Full variable domain (remainder filled in from reference TRBV11-2 and TRBJ1-1): EAGVAQSPRYKIIEKRQSVAFWCNPISGHATLYWYQQILGQGPKLLIQFQNNGVVDDSQLPKDRFSAERLKGVDSTLKIQPAKLEDSAVYLCASSLGGEFTEAFFGQGTRLTVV.

V gene TRBV6-5 combines with J gene TRBJ2-7; the match to TRBD1 covers 8 bases. The CDR3 is made up of 17 amino acids. Losses at the gene ends were 6 bases for V and 1 base for J; bases not matched to a gene: 14. The V gene's germline CDR1 is MNHEY and CDR2 SVGAGI. CDR3 DNA: TGTGCCAGCAGCTTAAGACAGGGGACAGGTTTATCCTACGAGCAGTACTTC. Translating it yields CASSLRQGTGLSYEQYF.

This clonotype was counted ten times or more. V usage is TRBV27 and J usage is TRBJ1-2; TRBD1 aligns across 7 bases. Germline CDR1 reads MNHEY; CDR2 reads SMNVEV (reference sequence). The CDR3 is made up of 13 amino acids. Germline trimming cut 2 bases from V and 8 bases from J; bases unmatched to any gene: 5. The CDR3 DNA sequence: TGTGCCAGCAGTTTAAAGACAGGGCAAGGCTACACCTTC. It encodes CASSLKTGQGYTF.

V and J are TRBV5-1 and TRBJ1-2, with 7 bases matching TRBD1. With 3 bases clipped from V and 8 bases from J, the junction kept 1 base outside the gene matches. This CDR3 has 11 residues. Looked up from germline, CDR1 is SGHRS and CDR2 is YFSETQ. CDR3 sequence (DNA): TGCGCCAGCAGCTCGGGACAGGGCTACACCTTC. It yields the protein CASSSGQGYTF.

The rearrangement joins TRBV29-1 to TRBJ1-3, with D unclear. V was shortened by 4 bases and J by 8 bases, with 6 bases between the two germline ends. The CDR3 consists of 10 residues. The germline V gene has CDR1 SQVTM and CDR2 ANQGSEA. Written as DNA, the CDR3 is TGCAGCGTTGTTGCTCACACCATATATTTT. Translation: CSVVAHTIYF.

V is TRBV6-1 and J is TRBJ2-7; a weak D match, TRBD1 (5 bases). Germline loops: CDR1 MNHNS, CDR2 SASEGT. Trimming took 7 bases from V and 4 from J, leaving 8 bases between them. The CDR3 sequence is 11 residues long. CDR3 residues: CASNDRYEQYF. The CDR3 DNA reads TGTGCCAGCAACGACAGATACGAGCAGTACTTC.

The DNA for the CDR3 is TGTGCCAGCTTAAGAGGCCCTAGCGGGGCACAAGAGACCCAGTACTTC. Translation: CASLRGPSGAQETQYF. This chain connects TRBV14 to TRBJ2-5; 9 bases align to TRBD2. Trimming cost V 8 bases and J 2 bases; bases outside gene matches: 12. The CDR3 covers 16 residues. Germline CDR1 is SGHDN and CDR2 is FVKESK.

This clonotype has only a few counts. This rearrangement joins TRBV7-9 to TRBJ2-3; tentatively, D is TRBD2 (5 bases). Germline values: CDR1 SEHNR, CDR2 FQNEAQ (reference sequence). The ends were cut back, 5 bases at V and 4 bases at J, with 10 bases in the middle. The CDR3 has 13 amino acids. CDR3 coding DNA: TGTGCCAGCAGCAGAGGGAGTCCAGATACGCAGTATTTT. Translating it yields CASSRGSPDTQYF.

There are many counts of this clonotype. The CDR3 coding sequence is TGTGCCAGTAGTGACCGGGACAGCCCCAATGAGCAGTACTTC. It codes for CASSDRDSPNEQYF. The chain has TRBV19 and TRBJ2-7, with 7 bases matching TRBD1. This CDR3 comprises 14 residues. Per germline, CDR1 LNHDA and CDR2 SQIVND (reference sequence). V lost 5 bases and J lost 7; bases outside the gene matches: 11.

The rearrangement links TRBV15 to TRBJ1-5; D is ambiguous. V was cut by 4 bases and J by 0 bases, with 4 bases left in between. CDR3 length: 13 amino acids. Germline V lookup: CDR1 LNHNV, CDR2 YYDKDF (reference sequence). The CDR3 nucleotides read TGTGCCACCAGCACTATTAGCAATCAGCCCCAGCATTTT. It is translated as CATSTISNQPQHF.

In this sample, this clonotype turned up many times. The chain uses TRBV11-2 and TRBJ1-5; 8 nucleotides match TRBD1. CDR1 and CDR2 (germline): SGHAT, FQNNGV. The CDR3 is 15 residues long. J was trimmed by 4 bases and V by 4 bases; bases with no gene match: 6. The CDR3 loop is CASSSTGGRNQPQHF. The CDR3, as DNA: TGTGCCAGCAGCTCTACAGGGGGGAGAAATCAGCCCCAGCATTTT.

This rearrangement joins TRBV10-3 to TRBJ2-5; 8 bases are shared with TRBD1. In germline, CDR1 is ENHRY, CDR2 SYGVKD. This CDR3 spans 14 amino acids. Germline trimming cut 4 bases from V and 5 bases from J; bases unmatched to any gene: 6. The CDR3 DNA follows: TGTGCCATCAGTGCTTGGACAGGGCAGGAGACCCAGTACTTC. Amino acid sequence: CAISAWTGQETQYF.